The sequence of this T cell receptor (beta chain) was determined in a study of T cell repertoires in cytomegalovirus infection. In the study overall: The public TCR beta signatures pointed to both CMV infection and matching HLA type.

This CDR3 has 16 residues. Germline CDR1 MGHRA, CDR2 YSYEKL. In the case of this clonotype: What it binds is unknown. This may be a read error, as it is one base from a much larger clone.

Overall study results and limits: Based on cumulative public TCR beta family frequency, carriers of CMV plus the relevant HLA were identified. The ex vivo response was dominated by HLA-C-restricted CMV-specific TCR beta clonotypes.

TCRdb re-analysed the reads in MiXCR, keeping a single row per CDR3 protein. In the table there are hundreds of thousands of distinct CDR3 sequences, approximately 18% of which are singletons. The V gene is TRBV4-1, the J gene TRBJ1-5; D is unresolved. This sequence originates from a human donor in good health (CMV status not recorded). Some clones in this sample may be carry-over from other donors' samples. The sample was PBMCs. CDR3 in amino acids: CGSSQDRHSSNQPQHF. The CDR3 DNA reads as TGCGGCAGCAGCCAAGACCGTCACTCCAGCAATCAGCCCCAGCATTTT.